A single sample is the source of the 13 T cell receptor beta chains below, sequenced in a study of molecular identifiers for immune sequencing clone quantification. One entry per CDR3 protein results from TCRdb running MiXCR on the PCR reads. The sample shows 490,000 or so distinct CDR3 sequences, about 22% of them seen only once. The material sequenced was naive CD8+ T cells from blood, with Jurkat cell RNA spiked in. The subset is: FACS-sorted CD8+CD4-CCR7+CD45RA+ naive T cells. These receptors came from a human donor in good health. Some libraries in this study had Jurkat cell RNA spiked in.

CDR3 coding DNA: TGTGCTAGTGGCCGAGAGCGGGGCCAAGAGACCCAGTACTTC. Protein: CASGRERGQETQYF. The chain is built from TRBV12-5 and TRBJ2-5; 7 nucleotides line up with TRBD2. Trimming at V came to 6 bases and at J to 1 base, leaving 5 bases not matched to a gene. The CDR3 totals 14 residues. Germline CDR1 is LGHNT and CDR2 is FRNRAP. Full variable domain (remainder filled in from reference TRBV12-5 and TRBJ2-5): DARVTQTPRHKVTEMGQEVTMRCQPILGHNTVFWYRQTMMQGLELLAYFRNRAPLDDSGMPKDRFSAEMPDATLATLKIQPSEPRDSAVYFCASGRERGQETQYFGPGTRLLVL.

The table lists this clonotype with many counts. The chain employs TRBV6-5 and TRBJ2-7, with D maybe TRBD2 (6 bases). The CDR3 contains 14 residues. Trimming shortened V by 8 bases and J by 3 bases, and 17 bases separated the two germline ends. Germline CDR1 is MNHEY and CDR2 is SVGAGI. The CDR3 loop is CASSESGGYYEQYF. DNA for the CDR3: TGTGCCAGCTCCGAATCTGGGGGGTACTACGAGCAGTACTTC.

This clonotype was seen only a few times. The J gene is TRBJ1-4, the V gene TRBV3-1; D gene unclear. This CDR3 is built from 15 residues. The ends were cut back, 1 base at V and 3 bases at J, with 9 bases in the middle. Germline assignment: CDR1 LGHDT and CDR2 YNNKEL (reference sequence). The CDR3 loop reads CASSQGVVPNEKLFF. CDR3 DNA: TGTGCCAGCAGCCAAGGTGTGGTCCCTAATGAAAAACTGTTTTTT.

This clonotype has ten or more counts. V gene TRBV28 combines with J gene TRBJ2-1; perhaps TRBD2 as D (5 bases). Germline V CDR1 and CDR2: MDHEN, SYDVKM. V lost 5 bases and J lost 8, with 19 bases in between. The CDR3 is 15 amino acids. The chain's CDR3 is CASSTTPIEGDEQFF. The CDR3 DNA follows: TGTGCCAGCAGTACTACACCCATTGAGGGCGATGAGCAGTTCTTC.

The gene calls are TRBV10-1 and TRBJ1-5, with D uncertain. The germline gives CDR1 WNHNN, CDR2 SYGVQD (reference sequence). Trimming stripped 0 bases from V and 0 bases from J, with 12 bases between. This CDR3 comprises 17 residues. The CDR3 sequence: CASSESGVRNSNQPQHF. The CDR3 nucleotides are TGCGCCAGCAGTGAGTCTGGGGTAAGAAATAGCAATCAGCCCCAGCATTTT.

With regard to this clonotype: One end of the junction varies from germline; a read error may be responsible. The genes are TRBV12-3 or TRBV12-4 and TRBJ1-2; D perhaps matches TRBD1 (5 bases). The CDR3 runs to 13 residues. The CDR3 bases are TGTGCCAGCAGTTTAGTAGGCGGGACCCAAAAAAAATTC. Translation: CASSLVGGTQKKF.

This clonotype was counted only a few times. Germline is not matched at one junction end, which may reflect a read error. CDR3 in DNA: TGCGCCAGCAGCCAGGGGGTTACAGGGTTATGGGGCTGCACCTTC. Protein: CASSQGVTGLWGCTF. The V call is TRBV4-3, the J call TRBJ1-2, with TRBD1 as a possible D gene (6 bases). CDR3 length equals 15 residues. Per the germline V gene, CDR1 is LGHNA and CDR2 is YSLEER.

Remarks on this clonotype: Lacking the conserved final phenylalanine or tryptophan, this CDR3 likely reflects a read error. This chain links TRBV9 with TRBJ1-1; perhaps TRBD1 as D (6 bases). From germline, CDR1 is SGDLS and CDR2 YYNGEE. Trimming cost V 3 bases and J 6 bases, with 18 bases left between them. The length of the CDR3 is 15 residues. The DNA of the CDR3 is TGTGCCAGCAGCGGTTTGAGCCAAAACAGGGCTGAAGCTTTCCTT. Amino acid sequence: CASSGLSQNRAEAFL.

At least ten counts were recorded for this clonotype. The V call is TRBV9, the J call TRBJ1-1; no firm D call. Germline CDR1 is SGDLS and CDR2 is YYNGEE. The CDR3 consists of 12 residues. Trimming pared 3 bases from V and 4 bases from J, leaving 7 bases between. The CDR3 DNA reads TGTGCCAGCAGCGCCGGTGGCACTGAAGCTTTCTTT. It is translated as CASSAGGTEAFF. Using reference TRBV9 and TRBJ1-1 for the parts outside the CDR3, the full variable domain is DSGVTQTPKHLITATGQRVTLRCSPRSGDLSVYWYQQSLDQGLQFLIQYYNGEERAKGNILERFSAQQFPDLHSELNLSSLELGDSALYFCASSAGGTEAFFGQGTRLTVV.

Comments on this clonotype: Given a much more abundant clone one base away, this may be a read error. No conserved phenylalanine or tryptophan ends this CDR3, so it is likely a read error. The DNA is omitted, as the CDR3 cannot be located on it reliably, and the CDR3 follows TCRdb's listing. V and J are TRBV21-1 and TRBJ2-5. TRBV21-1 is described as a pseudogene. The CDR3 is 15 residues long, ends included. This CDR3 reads CASSHVGWAQETQYL.

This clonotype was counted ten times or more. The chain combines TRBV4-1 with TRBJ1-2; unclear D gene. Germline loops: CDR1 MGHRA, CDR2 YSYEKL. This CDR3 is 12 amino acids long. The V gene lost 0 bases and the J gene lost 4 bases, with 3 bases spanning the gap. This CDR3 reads CASSQDSYGYTF. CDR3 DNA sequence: TGCGCCAGCAGCCAAGACTCCTATGGCTACACCTTC.

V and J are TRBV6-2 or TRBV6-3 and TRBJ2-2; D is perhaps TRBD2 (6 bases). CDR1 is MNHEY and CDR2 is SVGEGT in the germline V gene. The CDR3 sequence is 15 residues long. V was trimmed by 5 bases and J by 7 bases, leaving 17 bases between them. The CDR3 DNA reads TGTGCCAGCAGTCACCTTGGGGGGTCTGGCGGGGAGCTGTTTTTT. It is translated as CASSHLGGSGGELFF.

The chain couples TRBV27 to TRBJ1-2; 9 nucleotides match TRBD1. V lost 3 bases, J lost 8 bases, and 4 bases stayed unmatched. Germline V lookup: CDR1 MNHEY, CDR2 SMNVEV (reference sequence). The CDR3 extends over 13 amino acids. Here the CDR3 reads CASSFRTGEGYTF. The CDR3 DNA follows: TGTGCCAGCAGTTTTAGGACAGGGGAAGGCTACACCTTC.